What follows describes a single T cell receptor beta chain. Using its own MiXCR run on the 5' RACE reads, TCRdb lists one record per CDR3 protein. In the table there are roughly 720,000 distinct CDR3 sequences, approximately 18% of which are singletons. V shed 4 bases and J 1 base; nucleotides not matched to a gene: 10. This CDR3 comprises 17 residues. The data are from a study of identical twins. These data were also filed under a second study, of T cells expressing NK-cell markers.

The specimen was PBMCs. The TCR originated in a woman aged 18-29 years in good health. The V and J genes are TRBV12-3 or TRBV12-4 and TRBJ1-5, with 7 bases identical to TRBD1. In DNA, the CDR3 is TGTGCCAGCAGTTCCCTGACAGGGCCATCCAGCAATCAGCCCCAGCATTTT. Its translation: CASSSLTGPSSNQPQHF.